The T cell receptor beta chain under discussion was sequenced for a study of siplizumab effects on memory and regulatory T cells. Study findings and constraints: Tregs proliferating in siplizumab cultures lacked confirmation of their suppressive function.

Germline V gene sequence: CDR1 MDHEN, CDR2 SYDVKM. V dropped 6 bases and J dropped 7 bases, with 19 bases sitting between them. This CDR3 comprises 16 residues. In regard to this clone: Its antigen remains unknown.

Assaying covered about 99,000 TCR templates per sample. The repertoire was sequenced with immunoSEQ multiplex PCR; TCRdb's copy has only in-frame clones and lacks some. Of some 120,000 clones listed, about 94% are singletons. The chain carries TRBV28 and TRBJ1-6; unclear D gene. The TCR was taken from a human donor in good health. The material sequenced was non-Treg CD4+ T cells sorted from blood. The CDR3 reads CASRGNRAPGNSPLHF. DNA for the CDR3: TGTGCCAGCAGGGGAAACCGGGCCCCGGGCAATTCACCCCTCCACTTT.